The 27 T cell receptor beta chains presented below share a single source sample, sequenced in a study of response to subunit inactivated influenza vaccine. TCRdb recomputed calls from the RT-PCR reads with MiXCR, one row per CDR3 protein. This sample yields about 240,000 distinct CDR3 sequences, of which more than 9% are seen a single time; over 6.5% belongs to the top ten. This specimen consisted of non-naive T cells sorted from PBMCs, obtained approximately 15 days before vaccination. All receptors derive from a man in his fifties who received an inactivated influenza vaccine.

The CDR3, as DNA: TGTGCCAGCAGCCCCGGGAGCAGCTCTGGAAACACCATATATTTT. Amino acid sequence: CASSPGSSSGNTIYF. The chain employs TRBV9 and TRBJ1-3, with unresolved D. There are 15 residues in the CDR3. Trimming took off 4 bases at V and 0 bases at J, with 11 bases between the two ends. Per the germline V gene, CDR1 is SGDLS and CDR2 is YYNGEE.

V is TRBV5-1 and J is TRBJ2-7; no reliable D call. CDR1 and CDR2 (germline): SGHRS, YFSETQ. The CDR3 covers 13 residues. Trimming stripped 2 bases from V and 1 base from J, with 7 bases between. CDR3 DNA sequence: TGCGCCAGCAGCTTTGCATTTTCCTACGAGCAGTACTTC. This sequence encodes CASSFAFSYEQYF.

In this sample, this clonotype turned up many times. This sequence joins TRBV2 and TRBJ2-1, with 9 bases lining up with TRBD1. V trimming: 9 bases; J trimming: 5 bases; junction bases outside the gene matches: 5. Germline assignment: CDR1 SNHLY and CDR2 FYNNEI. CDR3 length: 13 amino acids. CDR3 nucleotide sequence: TGTGCCAGAACCGGGACAGGGAACAATGAGCAGTTCTTC. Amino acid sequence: CARTGTGNNEQFF. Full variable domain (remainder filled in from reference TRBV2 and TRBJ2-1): EPEVTQTPSHQVTQMGQEVILRCVPISNHLYFYWYRQILGQKVEFLVSFYNNEISEKSEIFDDQFSVERPDGSNFTLKIRSTKLEDSAMYFCARTGTGNNEQFFGPGTRLTVL.

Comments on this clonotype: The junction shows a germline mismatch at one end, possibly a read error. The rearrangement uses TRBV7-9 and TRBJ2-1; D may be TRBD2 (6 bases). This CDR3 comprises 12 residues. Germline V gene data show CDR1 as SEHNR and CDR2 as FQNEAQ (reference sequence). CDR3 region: CASSLEGTEQLF. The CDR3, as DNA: TGTGCCAGCAGCTTGGAAGGGACTGAGCAGCTCTTC.

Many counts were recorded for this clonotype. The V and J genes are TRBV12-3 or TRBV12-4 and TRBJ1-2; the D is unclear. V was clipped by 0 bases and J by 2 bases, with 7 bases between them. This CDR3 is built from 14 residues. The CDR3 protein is CASSLAVRNYGYTF. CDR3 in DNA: TGTGCCAGCAGTTTAGCTGTCAGAAACTATGGCTACACCTTC.

CDR3 in DNA: TGCGCCAGCAGCCCCCCGGGCCCGGGAAATCAGCCCCAGCATTTT. Encoded protein: CASSPPGPGNQPQHF. V is TRBV23-1 and J is TRBJ1-5; D ambiguous. TRBV23-1 is an ORF, with its function uncertain. V shed 6 bases and J shed 4 bases, with 16 bases lying between them. The CDR3 is 15 residues long.

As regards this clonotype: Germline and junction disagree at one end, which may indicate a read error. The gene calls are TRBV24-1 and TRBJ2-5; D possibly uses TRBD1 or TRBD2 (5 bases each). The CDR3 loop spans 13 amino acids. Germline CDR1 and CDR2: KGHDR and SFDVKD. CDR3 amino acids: CATSRGDHETQYF. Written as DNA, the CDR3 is TGTGCCACCAGTCGGGGCGACCATGAGACCCAGTACTTC.

CDR3 residues: CSARRQWPDTQYF. The CDR3 DNA reads TGCAGTGCTCGTCGGCAGTGGCCAGATACGCAGTATTTT. The V gene is TRBV20-1, the J gene TRBJ2-3; D is undetermined. This CDR3 contains 13 residues. Germline CDR1 DFQATT, CDR2 SNEGSKA (reference sequence). V was pared by 5 bases and J by 4 bases, with 13 bases between.

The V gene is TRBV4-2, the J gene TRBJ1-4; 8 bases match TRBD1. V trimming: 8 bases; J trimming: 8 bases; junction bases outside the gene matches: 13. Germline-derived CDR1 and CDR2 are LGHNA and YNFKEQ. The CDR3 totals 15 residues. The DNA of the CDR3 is TGTGCCAGCTGCCCGGCGGGCAGGGGGCCCGAAAAACTGTTTTTT. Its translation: CASCPAGRGPEKLFF.

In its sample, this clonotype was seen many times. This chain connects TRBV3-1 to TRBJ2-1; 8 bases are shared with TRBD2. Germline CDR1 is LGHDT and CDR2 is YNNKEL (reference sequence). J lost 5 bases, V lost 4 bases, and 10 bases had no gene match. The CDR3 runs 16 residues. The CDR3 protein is CASSRGLARSHNEQFF. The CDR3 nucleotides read TGTGCCAGCAGCCGAGGACTAGCTCGTAGCCACAATGAGCAGTTCTTC.

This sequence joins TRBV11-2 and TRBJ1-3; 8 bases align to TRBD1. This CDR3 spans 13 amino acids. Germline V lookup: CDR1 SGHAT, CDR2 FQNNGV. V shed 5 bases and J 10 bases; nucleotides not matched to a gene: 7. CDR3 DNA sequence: TGTGCCAGCAGCCCCCTCTGGGACAGGACCATATATTTT. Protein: CASSPLWDRTIYF.

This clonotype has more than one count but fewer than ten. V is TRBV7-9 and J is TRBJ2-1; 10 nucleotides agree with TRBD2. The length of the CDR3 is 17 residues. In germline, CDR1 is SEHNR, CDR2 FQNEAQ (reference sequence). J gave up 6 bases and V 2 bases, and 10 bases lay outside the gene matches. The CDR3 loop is CASSLRVGLAGANEQFF. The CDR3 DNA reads TGTGCCAGCAGCTTAAGAGTAGGGCTAGCGGGGGCCAATGAGCAGTTCTTC.

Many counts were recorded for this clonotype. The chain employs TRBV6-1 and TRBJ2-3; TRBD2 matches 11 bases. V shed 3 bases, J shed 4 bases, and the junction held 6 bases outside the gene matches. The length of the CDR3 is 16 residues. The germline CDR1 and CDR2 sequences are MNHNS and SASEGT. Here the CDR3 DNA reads TGTGCCAGCAGTGACTTAGCGGGGGGGCGTGCAGATACGCAGTATTTT. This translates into CASSDLAGGRADTQYF.

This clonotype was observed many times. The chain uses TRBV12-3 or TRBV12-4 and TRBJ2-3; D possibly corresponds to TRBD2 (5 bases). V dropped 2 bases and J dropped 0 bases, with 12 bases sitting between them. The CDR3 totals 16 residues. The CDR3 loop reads CASSLRGSDSTDTQYF. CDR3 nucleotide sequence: TGTGCCAGCAGTTTACGAGGGTCTGATAGCACAGATACGCAGTATTTT.

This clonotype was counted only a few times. The CDR3 DNA is TGCGCCAGCAGCCAAGAGAAAGGGAGTGGCAATCAGCCCCAGCATTTT. This encodes CASSQEKGSGNQPQHF. This chain links TRBV4-3 with TRBJ1-5, with D unclear. V was trimmed by 0 bases and J by 2 bases, leaving 11 bases between them. This CDR3 contains 16 residues. In germline, CDR1 is LGHNA, CDR2 YSLEER.

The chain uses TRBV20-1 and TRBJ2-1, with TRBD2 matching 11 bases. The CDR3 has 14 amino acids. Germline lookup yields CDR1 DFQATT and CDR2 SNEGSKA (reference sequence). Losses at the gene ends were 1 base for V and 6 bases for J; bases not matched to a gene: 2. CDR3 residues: CSARVSGRANEQFF. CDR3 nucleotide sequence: TGCAGTGCTAGAGTTAGCGGGAGGGCCAATGAGCAGTTCTTC.

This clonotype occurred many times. CDR3: CATIDRNSGNTIYF. The DNA of the CDR3 is TGTGCCACAATTGACAGGAACTCTGGAAACACCATATATTTT. V gene TRBV6-1 combines with J gene TRBJ1-3; a weak D match, TRBD1 (6 bases). The V gene's germline CDR1 is MNHNS and CDR2 SASEGT. V shed 10 bases and J shed 0 bases, with 13 bases lying between them. This CDR3 region has 14 residues.

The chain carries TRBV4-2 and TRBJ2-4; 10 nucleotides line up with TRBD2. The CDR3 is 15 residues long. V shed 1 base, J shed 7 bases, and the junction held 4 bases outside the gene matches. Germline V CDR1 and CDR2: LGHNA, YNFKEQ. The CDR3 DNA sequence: TGTGCCAGCAGCCAAGTTAAGGGACTAGCGAACATTCAGTACTTC. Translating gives CASSQVKGLANIQYF.

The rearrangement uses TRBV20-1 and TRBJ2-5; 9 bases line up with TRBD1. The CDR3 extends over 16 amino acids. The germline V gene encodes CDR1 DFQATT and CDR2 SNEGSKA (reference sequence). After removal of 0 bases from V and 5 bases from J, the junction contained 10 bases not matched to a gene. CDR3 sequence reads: CSARDRKQGAWETQYF. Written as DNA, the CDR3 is TGCAGTGCTAGAGACAGAAAACAGGGGGCTTGGGAGACCCAGTACTTC.

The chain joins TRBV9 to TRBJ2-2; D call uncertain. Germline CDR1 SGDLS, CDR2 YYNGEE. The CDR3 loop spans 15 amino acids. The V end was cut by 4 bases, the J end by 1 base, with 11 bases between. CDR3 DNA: TGTGCCAGCAGCATCCGTGGGAAGAACACCGGGGAGCTGTTTTTT. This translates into CASSIRGKNTGELFF. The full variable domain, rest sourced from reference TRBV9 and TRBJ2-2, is DSGVTQTPKHLITATGQRVTLRCSPRSGDLSVYWYQQSLDQGLQFLIQYYNGEERAKGNILERFSAQQFPDLHSELNLSSLELGDSALYFCASSIRGKNTGELFFGEGSRLTVL.

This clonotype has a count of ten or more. The CDR3 sequence is CASSLSGDSNQPQHF. The DNA for the CDR3 is TGCGCCAGCAGCTTGTCAGGAGATAGCAATCAGCCCCAGCATTTT. This rearrangement joins TRBV5-1 to TRBJ1-5; D remains unclear. Germline V gene lookup returns CDR1 SGHRS and CDR2 YFSETQ. The CDR3 totals 15 residues. V lost 1 base and J lost 0, with 8 bases in between.

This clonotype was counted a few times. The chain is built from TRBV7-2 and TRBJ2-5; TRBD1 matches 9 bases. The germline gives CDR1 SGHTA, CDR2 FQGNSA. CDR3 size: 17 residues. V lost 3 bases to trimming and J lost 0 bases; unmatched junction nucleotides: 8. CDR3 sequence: CASSFTSRTGDQETQYF. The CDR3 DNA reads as TGTGCCAGCAGCTTTACATCCCGGACAGGGGACCAAGAGACCCAGTACTTC.

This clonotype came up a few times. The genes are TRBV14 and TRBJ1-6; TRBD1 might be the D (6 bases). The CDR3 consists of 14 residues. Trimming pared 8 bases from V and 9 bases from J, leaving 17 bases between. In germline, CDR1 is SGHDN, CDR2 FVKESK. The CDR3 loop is CASRLGGQGSPLHF. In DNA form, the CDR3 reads TGTGCCAGCCGACTGGGGGGGCAGGGTTCACCCCTCCACTTT.

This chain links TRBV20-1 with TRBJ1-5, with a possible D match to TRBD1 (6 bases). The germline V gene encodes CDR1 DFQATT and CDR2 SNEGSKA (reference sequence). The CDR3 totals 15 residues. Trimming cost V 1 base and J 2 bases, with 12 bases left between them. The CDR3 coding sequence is TGCAGTGCTAGAGCGGACAGCCTCGGCAATCAGCCCCAGCATTTT. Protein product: CSARADSLGNQPQHF.

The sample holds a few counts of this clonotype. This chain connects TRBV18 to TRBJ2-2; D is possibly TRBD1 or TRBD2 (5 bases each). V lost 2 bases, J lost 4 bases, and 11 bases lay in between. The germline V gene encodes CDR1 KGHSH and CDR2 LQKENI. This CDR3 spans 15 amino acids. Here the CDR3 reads CASSPGTIATGELFF. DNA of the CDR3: TGTGCCAGCTCACCAGGGACGATCGCCACCGGGGAGCTGTTTTTT.

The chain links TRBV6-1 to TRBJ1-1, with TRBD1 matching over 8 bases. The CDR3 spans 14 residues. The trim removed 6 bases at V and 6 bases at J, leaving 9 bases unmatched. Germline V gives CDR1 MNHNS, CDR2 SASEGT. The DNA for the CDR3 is TGTGCCAGCAGCGACCGGGACAGGTTGGCTGAAGCTTTCTTT. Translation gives CASSDRDRLAEAFF.

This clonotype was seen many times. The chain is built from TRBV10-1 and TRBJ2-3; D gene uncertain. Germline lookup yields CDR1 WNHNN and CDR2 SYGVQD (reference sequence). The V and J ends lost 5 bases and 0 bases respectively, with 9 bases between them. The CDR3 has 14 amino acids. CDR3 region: CASSKGRSTDTQYF. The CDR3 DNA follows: TGCGCCAGCAGTAAAGGGCGAAGCACAGATACGCAGTATTTT.